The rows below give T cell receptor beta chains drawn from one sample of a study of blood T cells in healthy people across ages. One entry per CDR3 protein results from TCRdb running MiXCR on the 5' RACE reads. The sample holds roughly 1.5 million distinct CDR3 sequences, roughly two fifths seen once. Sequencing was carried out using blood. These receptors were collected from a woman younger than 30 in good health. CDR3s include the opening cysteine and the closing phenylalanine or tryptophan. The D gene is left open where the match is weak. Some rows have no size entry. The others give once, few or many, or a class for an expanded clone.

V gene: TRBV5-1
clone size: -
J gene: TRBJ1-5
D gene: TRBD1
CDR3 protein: CASSWTGDRNQPQHF
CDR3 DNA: TGCGCCAGCAGTTGGACAGGGGACCGCAATCAGCCCCAGCATTTT

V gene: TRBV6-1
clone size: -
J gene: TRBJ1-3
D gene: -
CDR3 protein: CASSAALRNTIYF
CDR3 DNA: TGTGCCAGCAGTGCCGCCCTCCGAAACACCATATATTTT

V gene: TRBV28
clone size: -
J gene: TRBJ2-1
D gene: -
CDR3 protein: CASSLFRTLRGNEQFF
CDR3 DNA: TGTGCCAGCAGTTTATTTCGGACTCTTAGAGGCAATGAGCAGTTCTTC

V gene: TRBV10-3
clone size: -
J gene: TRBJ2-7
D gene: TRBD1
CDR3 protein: CAITTGTGAYEQYF
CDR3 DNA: TGTGCCATTACTACCGGGACAGGTGCGTACGAGCAGTACTTC

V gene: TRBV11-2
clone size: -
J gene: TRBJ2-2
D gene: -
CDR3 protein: CASSPSGPGELFF
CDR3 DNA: TGTGCCAGCAGCCCCTCAGGGCCCGGGGAGCTGTTTTTT

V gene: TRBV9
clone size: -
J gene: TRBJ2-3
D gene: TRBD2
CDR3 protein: CASSEPTGGTSTDTQYF
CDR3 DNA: TGTGCCAGCAGCGAACCCACGGGGGGGACTAGCACAGATACGCAGTATTTT

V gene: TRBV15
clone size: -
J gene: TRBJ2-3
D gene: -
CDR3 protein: CATSRDRRITDTQYF
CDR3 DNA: TGTGCCACCAGCAGAGATCGTAGAATCACAGATACGCAGTATTTT

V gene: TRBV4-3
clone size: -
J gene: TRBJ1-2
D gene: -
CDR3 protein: CASSQEEVSNYGYTF
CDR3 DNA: TGCGCCAGCAGCCAAGAAGAGGTCAGCAACTATGGCTACACCTTC

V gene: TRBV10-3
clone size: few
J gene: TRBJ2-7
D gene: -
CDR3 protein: CAISEGGPTYEQYF
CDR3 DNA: TGTGCCATCAGTGAGGGCGGACCCACCTACGAGCAGTACTTC

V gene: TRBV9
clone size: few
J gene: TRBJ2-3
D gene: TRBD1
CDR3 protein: CASSVRDRVDTQYF
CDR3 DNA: TGTGCCAGCAGCGTTCGGGACAGGGTGGATACGCAGTATTTT

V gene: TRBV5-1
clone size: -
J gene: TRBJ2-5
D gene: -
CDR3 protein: CASRGSHQETQYF
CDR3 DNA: TGCGCCAGCAGGGGCTCCCACCAAGAGACCCAGTACTTC

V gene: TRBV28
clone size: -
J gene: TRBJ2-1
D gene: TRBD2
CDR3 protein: CASKNSGSSYNEQFF
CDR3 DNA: TGTGCCAGCAAGAATAGCGGGAGTTCTTACAATGAGCAGTTCTTC

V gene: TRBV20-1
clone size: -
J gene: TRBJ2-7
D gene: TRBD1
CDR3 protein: CSARLLDRAYEQYF
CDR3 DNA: TGCAGTGCCCGTCTTCTAGACAGGGCCTACGAGCAGTACTTC

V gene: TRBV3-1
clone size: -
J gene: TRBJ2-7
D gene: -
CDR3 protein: CASSQDLAGKTSYEQYF
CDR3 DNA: TGTGCCAGCAGCCAAGATCTGGCGGGGAAGACCTCCTACGAGCAGTACTTC

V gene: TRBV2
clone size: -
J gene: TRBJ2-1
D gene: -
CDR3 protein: CAGRENNEQFF
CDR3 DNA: TGTGCCGGCCGGGAGAACAATGAGCAGTTCTTC

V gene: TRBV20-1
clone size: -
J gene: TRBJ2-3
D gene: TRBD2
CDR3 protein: CSAATGTSNVAQYF
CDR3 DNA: TGCAGTGCTGCGACCGGGACTAGTAATGTCGCGCAGTATTTT

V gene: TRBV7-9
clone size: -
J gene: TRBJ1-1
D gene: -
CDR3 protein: CATEIRAWGAYTEAFF
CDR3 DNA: TGTGCCACCGAAATTAGGGCTTGGGGCGCGTACACTGAAGCTTTCTTT

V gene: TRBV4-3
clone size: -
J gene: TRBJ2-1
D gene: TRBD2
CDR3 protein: CASGTGTSSNEQFF
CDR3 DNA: TGCGCCAGCGGAACCGGGACTAGCAGCAATGAGCAGTTCTTC

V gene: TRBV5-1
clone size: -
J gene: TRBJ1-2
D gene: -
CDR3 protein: CASSFSRDGYTF
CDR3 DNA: TGCGCCAGCAGCTTCTCCAGGGATGGCTACACCTTC

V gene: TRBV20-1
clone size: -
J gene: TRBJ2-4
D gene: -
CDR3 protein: CSAERANRANIQYF
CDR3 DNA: TGCAGTGCTGAGAGGGCCAACAGGGCAAACATTCAGTACTTC

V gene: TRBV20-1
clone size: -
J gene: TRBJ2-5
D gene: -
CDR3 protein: CSATRELVLGETQYF
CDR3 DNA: TGCAGTGCTACCCGGGAACTAGTGTTGGGGGAGACCCAGTACTTC

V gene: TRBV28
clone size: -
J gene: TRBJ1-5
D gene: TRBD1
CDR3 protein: CASSVLQGDQPQHF
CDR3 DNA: TGTGCCAGCAGCGTCCTACAGGGGGATCAGCCCCAGCATTTT